A selection of T cell receptor beta chains follows, all from one sample in a study of regulatory T cells in long-lasting Graves disease. MiXCR, run by TCRdb on the multiplex PCR reads, gives a single entry per CDR3 protein. The data hold about 450,000 distinct CDR3 sequences, with approximately 16% observed a single time. This sample also belongs to another study, concerning T cells in Graves' hyperthyroidism and ophthalmopathy.

The material sequenced was peripheral blood mononuclear cells (PBMCs), taken at new diagnosis, from a patient treated with antithyroid drugs. The receptors were sampled from a woman aged 25-40 years with Graves disease. CDR3s include the opening cysteine and the closing phenylalanine or tryptophan. Fields, in order: clone size, J gene, D gene, V gene, CDR3 protein, CDR3 DNA. The D gene is left open where the match is weak. Size values are once, few and many counts, or a class for expanded clones, and some rows have none.

few	TRBJ2-1	TRBD1	TRBV5-1	CASSLTGGFEQFF	TGCGCCAGCAGCTTGACAGGGGGCTTTGAGCAGTTCTTC
NA	TRBJ1-1	NA	TRBV20-1	CSAVSGSWRGDTEAFF	TGCAGTGCCGTCTCGGGTAGTTGGCGGGGGGACACTGAAGCTTTCTTT
many	TRBJ2-3	NA	TRBV15	CATSGLEADTQYF	TGTGCCACCAGCGGGCTAGAGGCAGATACGCAGTATTTT
NA	TRBJ2-3	TRBD2	TRBV5-1	CASSLSGGGLGADTQYF	TGCGCCAGCAGCTTGAGCGGGGGAGGGCTGGGTGCAGATACGCAGTATTTT
few	TRBJ2-7	NA	TRBV27	CASSSAGEQYF	TGTGCCAGCAGTTCCGCCGGGGAGCAGTACTTC
many	TRBJ1-3	TRBD1	TRBV20-1	CSAIWDRDDTGNTIYF	TGCAGTGCTATTTGGGACAGGGATGATACTGGAAACACCATATATTTT
NA	TRBJ2-3	TRBD1	TRBV19	CASSSSGTDLDTQYF	TGTGCCAGTAGTTCCTCCGGGACAGACCTAGATACGCAGTATTTT
few	TRBJ2-5	NA	TRBV5-1	CASSPRAVQETQYF	TGCGCCAGCAGCCCGAGGGCAGTGCAAGAGACCCAGTACTTC
NA	TRBJ2-5	NA	TRBV10-3	CAISERETQYF	TGTGCCATCAGTGAACGGGAGACCCAGTACTTC
few	TRBJ2-1	TRBD2	TRBV24-1	CATSDLGLAGYNEQFF	TGTGCCACCAGTGATTTAGGGCTAGCGGGCTACAATGAGCAGTTCTTC
many	TRBJ1-6	NA	TRBV28	CASSFGGKAPLHF	TGTGCCAGCAGTTTCGGGGGGAAGGCACCCCTCCACTTT
many	TRBJ2-3	TRBD2	TRBV2	CASYHRGGSTDTQYF	TGTGCCAGCTACCACCGGGGAGGGAGCACAGATACGCAGTATTTT
NA	TRBJ2-7	NA	TRBV4-1	CASSHSDLDEQYF	TGCGCCAGCAGCCACTCAGACCTTGACGAGCAGTACTTC
NA	TRBJ1-1	NA	TRBV27	CASGLSRNTEAFF	TGTGCCAGCGGTTTAAGTCGCAACACTGAAGCTTTCTTT
many	TRBJ1-1	NA	TRBV9	CASSVDQYMNTEAFF	TGTGCCAGCAGCGTAGATCAATACATGAACACTGAAGCTTTCTTT
many	TRBJ2-5	TRBD2	TRBV20-1	CSALATSGKLQETQYF	TGCAGTGCCTTGGCGACTAGCGGGAAACTACAAGAGACCCAGTACTTC
many	TRBJ2-7	TRBD1	TRBV3-1	CASSKNPGQLVEQYF	TGTGCCAGCAGTAAAAACCCGGGACAGCTGGTCGAGCAGTACTTC
many	TRBJ1-1	TRBD1	TRBV28	CASSSWTGLNTEAFF	TGTGCCAGCAGTTCGTGGACAGGGTTGAACACTGAAGCTTTCTTT
many	TRBJ1-2	NA	TRBV9	CASSVAWTSDGYTF	TGTGCCAGCAGCGTAGCTTGGACGAGCGATGGCTACACCTTC
many	TRBJ2-5	NA	TRBV7-9	CASSFLSSQETQYF	TGTGCCAGCAGCTTTCTATCCAGTCAAGAGACCCAGTACTTC
NA	TRBJ2-3	TRBD2	TRBV20-1	CSARGELAPSGGTDTQYF	TGCAGTGCTAGGGGCGAACTAGCGCCCTCCGGGGGCACAGATACGCAGTATTTT
many	TRBJ2-3	TRBD2	TRBV7-2	CASSLSPPSGIWYTDTQYF	TGTGCCAGCAGCTTAAGCCCGCCTAGCGGGATCTGGTACACAGATACGCAGTATTTT
many	TRBJ2-3	NA	TRBV30	CAWSFFGGHRDTQYF	TGTGCCTGGAGTTTCTTCGGAGGGCATAGGGATACGCAGTATTTT
NA	TRBJ2-7	TRBD2	TRBV6-5	CACSYSKSGLAGAEQYF	TGTGCCTGCAGTTACTCGAAGTCGGGACTAGCGGGAGCCGAGCAGTACTTC
many	TRBJ1-5	NA	TRBV28	CASRSFPGHSNQPQHF	TGTGCCAGCAGATCATTCCCAGGACATAGCAATCAGCCCCAGCATTTT
NA	TRBJ2-3	TRBD2	TRBV19	CASSIRPSGREYF	TGTGCCAGTAGTATACGGCCTAGCGGGAGAGAGTATTTT
NA	TRBJ1-4	NA	TRBV12-3/TRBV12-4	CASSPRLGSNEKLFF	TGTGCCAGCAGTCCCAGACTGGGGTCTAATGAAAAACTGTTTTTT
few	TRBJ1-5	NA	TRBV6-5	CASSYSDGANQPQHF	TGTGCCAGCAGTTACTCGGACGGGGCCAATCAGCCCCAGCATTTT
many	TRBJ2-1	NA	TRBV27	CASSFSGSYNEQFF	TGTGCCAGCAGTTTCTCGGGGTCCTACAATGAGCAGTTCTTC
few	TRBJ1-1	NA	TRBV9	CASSVGVERIAFF	TGTGCCAGCAGCGTAGGAGTGGAGAGAATAGCTTTCTTT
many	TRBJ1-1	TRBD1	TRBV6-1	CASSPGGKNTEAFF	TGTGCCAGCAGCCCAGGGGGCAAGAACACTGAAGCTTTCTTT
many	TRBJ1-4	NA	TRBV28	CASSSGQFEKLFF	TGTGCCAGCAGTTCCGGACAGTTCGAAAAACTGTTTTTT
many	TRBJ2-3	TRBD2	TRBV9	CASSKLAGGIPDTQYF	TGTGCCAGCAGCAAACTAGCGGGAGGGATCCCAGATACGCAGTATTTT
few	TRBJ2-1	NA	TRBV7-9	CASSLASGREQFF	TGTGCCAGCAGCTTAGCGAGCGGCAGAGAGCAGTTCTTC
many	TRBJ2-5	NA	TRBV28	CASSLRLGGGTQYF	TGTGCCAGCAGTTTACGTTTAGGGGGGGGGACCCAGTACTTC
NA	TRBJ1-5	NA	TRBV28	CASQDTFNQPQHF	TGTGCCAGCCAGGACACTTTTAATCAGCCCCAGCATTTT
many	TRBJ2-7	NA	TRBV19	CASSIRDSHSYEQYF	TGTGCCAGTAGTATCCGGGACTCACACTCCTACGAGCAGTACTTC
NA	TRBJ2-3	TRBD1	TRBV25-1	CASSDPGQGTDTQYF	TGTGCCAGCAGTGACCCCGGACAGGGCACAGATACGCAGTATTTT
few	TRBJ1-3	NA	TRBV9	CASSVEQIYSGNTIYF	TGTGCCAGCAGCGTAGAACAGATCTACTCTGGAAACACCATATATTTT
NA	TRBJ1-2	NA	TRBV19	CASSTRGLIDGYTF	TGTGCCAGTAGTACAAGGGGTCTGATTGATGGCTACACCTTC
NA	TRBJ2-3	NA	TRBV19	CASSWGGQLIGLYF	TGTGCCAGTAGCTGGGGAGGACAGCTCATCGGGTTGTATTTT
many	TRBJ2-6	TRBD1	TRBV29-1	CSVRTGSGGNVLTF	TGCAGCGTCAGGACAGGGTCGGGTGGCAACGTCCTGACTTTC
few	TRBJ2-7	NA	TRBV6-2/TRBV6-3	CASDGEPSYEQYF	TGTGCCAGCGACGGGGAGCCCTCCTACGAGCAGTACTTC
many	TRBJ2-1	NA	TRBV5-4	CASSLGDGFNEQFF	TGTGCCAGCAGCTTAGGTGACGGCTTCAATGAGCAGTTCTTC
many	TRBJ1-3	NA	TRBV11-2	CASSLLSSGNTIYF	TGTGCCAGCAGCTTACTGAGCTCTGGAAACACCATATATTTT
NA	TRBJ1-5	TRBD1	TRBV9	CASSVGRQGPSNQPQHF	TGTGCCAGCAGCGTAGGCCGACAGGGTCCCAGCAATCAGCCCCAGCATTTT
NA	TRBJ2-6	NA	TRBV12-3/TRBV12-4	CASSFTSSGANVLTF	TGTGCCAGCAGTTTTACAAGCTCTGGGGCCAACGTCCTGACTTTC
many	TRBJ2-5	NA	TRBV3-1	CASSQKRTVSQTQYF	TGTGCCAGCAGCCAAAAACGGACTGTTTCTCAGACCCAGTACTTC
NA	TRBJ2-2	NA	TRBV7-9	CASGRTGELFF	TGTGCCAGCGGAAGAACCGGGGAGCTGTTTTTT
few	TRBJ1-6	TRBD1	TRBV2	CASFRGDRGNSPLHF	TGTGCCAGCTTCCGGGGGGACAGGGGTAATTCACCCCTCCACTTT